Listed below are T cell receptor beta chains from one sample, sequenced in a study of cytomegalovirus exposure and HLA in healthy donors. Clones were sequenced by immunoSEQ multiplex PCR, and TCRdb holds only the in-frame ones, with some missing. Counted here are 80,000 to 100,000 clones, more than 65% occurring once; the ten biggest clones make up more than 15%. Sequenced sample: PBMCs. The receptors derive from a young woman in good health and CMV-seropositive. Each CDR3 is given with its conserved first and last residue. D genes are given only for firm matches. Clone size is given for some rows only: seen once, a few or many times, or a class if the clone is expanded.

CDR3nt	CDR3aa	abundance	d_gene	v_gene	j_gene
TGTGCCAGCAGCTTAGTCGGCGCGGGACTCACAGATACGCAGTATTTT	CASSLVGAGLTDTQYF	-	-	TRBV7-2	TRBJ2-3
TGTGCCAGCAGCTCCCCCCACCGCGGGCCTGATACGCAGTATTTT	CASSSPHRGPDTQYF	-	-	TRBV5-6	TRBJ2-3
TGTGCCAGTAGCCAGATGGACAGCCTTGGTTCCTTCGAGCAGTACTTC	CASSQMDSLGSFEQYF	-	-	TRBV19	TRBJ2-7
TGTGCCAGCTCACCACCGTCGCCAGGGGTACCCTCCTACGAGCAGTACTTC	CASSPPSPGVPSYEQYF	-	-	TRBV18	TRBJ2-7
TGTGCCAGCAGCTCTGACCGGGACTCCAACGCCGGGGAGCTGTTTTTT	CASSSDRDSNAGELFF	-	-	TRBV28	TRBJ2-2
TGCGCCAGCAGCTTGGGCCTAGCGGTCCAAGAGACCCAGTACTTC	CASSLGLAVQETQYF	-	TRBD2	TRBV5-1	TRBJ2-5
TGTGCCAGCAGCTTCTGGGGGGGCAATCAGCCCCAGCATTTT	CASSFWGGNQPQHF	-	-	TRBV5-4	TRBJ1-5
TGTGCCAGCAGCTTAGAGACAGGGGGCTTACACGAGCAGTACTTC	CASSLETGGLHEQYF	-	TRBD1	TRBV7-3	TRBJ2-7
TGTGCCAGCAGCTTGGCCAGAGGGAACACCATATATTTT	CASSLARGNTIYF	-	-	TRBV5-6	TRBJ1-3
TGTGCCAGCAGCTTAGATCGCGGGACGAAAGAGACCCAGTACTTC	CASSLDRGTKETQYF	few	-	TRBV7-9	TRBJ2-5
TGTGCCAGCAGCCAAGAAGAATGTACTGCTGGCTACACCTTC	CASSQEECTAGYTF	-	-	TRBV7-2	TRBJ1-2
TGTGCCAGCAGTTTAGCCGCAGGGGGGACCTATGGCTACACCTTC	CASSLAAGGTYGYTF	-	TRBD1	TRBV27	TRBJ1-2
TGTGCCAGCAGCATAAGAACAGGGGGCACATACGAGCAGTACTTC	CASSIRTGGTYEQYF	-	TRBD1	TRBV27	TRBJ2-7
TGTGCCAGCAGTGAAGATTGGGGGCGGGTGGATACGCAGTATTTT	CASSEDWGRVDTQYF	-	-	TRBV2	TRBJ2-3
TGTGCCACCAGCTCCGAGGGCCACGAGCAGTACTTC	CATSSEGHEQYF	-	-	TRBV15	TRBJ2-7
TGTGCCAGCAGCTGTCGCAGCGGATGCACCGGGGAGCTGTTTTTT	CASSCRSGCTGELFF	once	-	TRBV9	TRBJ2-2
TGTGCCAGCAGCGTAGAAATGGGCAGCACAGATACGCAGTATTTT	CASSVEMGSTDTQYF	-	-	TRBV9	TRBJ2-3
TGTGCCAGCAGCTTAGGGTTCGGGGGCTACACCTTC	CASSLGFGGYTF	-	-	TRBV7-2	TRBJ1-2
TGTGCCAGCAGCTTAGTTGGCAGGGCGCGTGGCACTGAAGCTTTCTTT	CASSLVGRARGTEAFF	-	-	TRBV7-9	TRBJ1-1
TGTGCCAGCAGGCGGCGGGACCAATACAATGAGCAGTTCTTC	CASRRRDQYNEQFF	once	-	TRBV28	TRBJ2-1
TGTGCCAGTAGTTCAGGGGGCGGCAATCAGCCCCAGCATTTT	CASSSGGGNQPQHF	-	TRBD1	TRBV19	TRBJ1-5
TGTGCCAGCAGCTCTACCCATACGCAGTATTTT	CASSSTHTQYF	-	-	TRBV7-2	TRBJ2-3
TGCGCCAGCAGCTCAACTAGCACAGTCAGGGATGAGCAGTTCTTC	CASSSTSTVRDEQFF	-	-	TRBV5-1	TRBJ2-1
TGTGCCAGCAGTGGCGGGGCTTTTAATATGGAAGCTTTCTTT	CASSGGAFNMEAFF	few	-	TRBV6-1	TRBJ1-1
TGTGCCAGCAGTGACCCGCAGGGCAGGGATGGTGAAAAACTGTTTTTT	CASSDPQGRDGEKLFF	few	-	TRBV25-1	TRBJ1-4
TGTGCCAGTAGTCACTACCAAGAGACCCAGTACTTC	CASSHYQETQYF	-	-	TRBV19	TRBJ2-5
TGCGCCAGCAGCTCGGGGGGCGGGGAGACCCAGTACTTC	CASSSGGGETQYF	-	-	TRBV5-1	TRBJ2-5
TGTGCCAGCAGTTGGACAGGATTACAAGAGACCCAGTACTTC	CASSWTGLQETQYF	-	TRBD1	TRBV27	TRBJ2-5
TGTGCCAGCAGTGTAGGCGGGAAGGATGAGCAGTTCTTC	CASSVGGKDEQFF	once	-	TRBV2	TRBJ2-1
TGTGCCAGCAGCCAAGACATCCCAGGGAAGGGTGAAAAACTGTTTTTT	CASSQDIPGKGEKLFF	-	-	TRBV14	TRBJ1-4
TGTGCCAGCAGAGCCGAAAGCTACGAGCAGTACTTC	CASRAESYEQYF	few	-	TRBV6-1	TRBJ2-7
TGTGCCAGCAGCTTAGACCCCAGGTACGAGCAGTACTTC	CASSLDPRYEQYF	-	-	TRBV7-2	TRBJ2-7
TGTGCCAGCAGCTTAGAATTTCGAGCGGTAGGAGGGGAGCTGTTTTTT	CASSLEFRAVGGELFF	-	-	TRBV7-6	TRBJ2-2
TGTGCCAGCTCACCAAGGGACAGGGGAACAGATACGCAGTATTTT	CASSPRDRGTDTQYF	-	TRBD1	TRBV18	TRBJ2-3
TGTGCCAGCAGCCCCCCAGCGATCCTAGCGGGAAGGGAACACGAGCAGTACTTC	CASSPPAILAGREHEQYF	-	TRBD2	TRBV7-9	TRBJ2-7
TGTGCCAGCAACAAAGGGGGGGTGAGCAATCAGCCCCAGCATTTT	CASNKGGVSNQPQHF	-	-	TRBV27	TRBJ1-5
TGTGCCAGCAGTTTAGGTATCGGGTACGAGCAGTACTTC	CASSLGIGYEQYF	-	-	TRBV27	TRBJ2-7
TGTGCCAGCAGCAAAGACGAGGGGACACTGTCTGGAAACACCATATATTTT	CASSKDEGTLSGNTIYF	-	-	TRBV21-1	TRBJ1-3
TGCAGCGGGGGAAGACAGGGGCAGAAAAATGAGCAGTTCTTC	CSGGRQGQKNEQFF	few	TRBD1	TRBV29-1	TRBJ2-1
TGTGCCAGCAGTGGCGGACAGGGCAATCAGCCCCAGCATTTT	CASSGGQGNQPQHF	-	TRBD1	TRBV6-6	TRBJ1-5
TGTGCCAGCAGTGAACGCAGGGGCAATCAGCCCCAGCATTTT	CASSERRGNQPQHF	-	-	TRBV2	TRBJ1-5
TGTGCCAGCAGCGTAGGAGGGAGCCACTCTGAGGCCAACGTCCTGACTTTC	CASSVGGSHSEANVLTF	-	-	TRBV9	TRBJ2-6
TGTGCCAGCAGCGGAGGACTAGCGGGGTGGGCCCAGTACTTC	CASSGGLAGWAQYF	-	TRBD2	TRBV7-8	TRBJ2-5
TGTGCCAGCCGGGGAGCGGGAGGGCGTCTGACCCAGTACTTC	CASRGAGGRLTQYF	few	TRBD2	TRBV6-5	TRBJ2-5
TGCGCCAGCAGCCAAGATGGTGGCAGTAACTACGAGCAGTACTTC	CASSQDGGSNYEQYF	-	-	TRBV4-3	TRBJ2-7
TGTGCCAGCAGGCATAGCTTCAGCTCCTACGAGCAGTACTTC	CASRHSFSSYEQYF	few	-	TRBV7-9	TRBJ2-7
TGTGCCAGCAGCGAGCCGGGAGCCGAAGCTTTCTTT	CASSEPGAEAFF	-	-	TRBV9	TRBJ1-1
TGTGCCGGACGATCCTCGCGGGGTGAGCAGTTCTTC	CAGRSSRGEQFF	-	-	TRBV7-9	TRBJ2-1
TGTGCCAGCAGTTACTCCCCAGGGCTAGGCAACGAGCAGTACTTC	CASSYSPGLGNEQYF	-	-	TRBV6-5	TRBJ2-7
TGTGCCAGCAGCTTGGGACTAGCGGGAGAAGAGACCCAGTACTTC	CASSLGLAGEETQYF	-	TRBD2	TRBV5-4	TRBJ2-5
TGTGCCAGCAGCCCTGGACAGGCGAATCAGCCCCAGCATTTT	CASSPGQANQPQHF	-	TRBD1	TRBV7-2	TRBJ1-5
TGCGCCAGCAGCCAACGACAGGCCACTAACTATGGCTACACCTTC	CASSQRQATNYGYTF	-	-	TRBV4-3	TRBJ1-2